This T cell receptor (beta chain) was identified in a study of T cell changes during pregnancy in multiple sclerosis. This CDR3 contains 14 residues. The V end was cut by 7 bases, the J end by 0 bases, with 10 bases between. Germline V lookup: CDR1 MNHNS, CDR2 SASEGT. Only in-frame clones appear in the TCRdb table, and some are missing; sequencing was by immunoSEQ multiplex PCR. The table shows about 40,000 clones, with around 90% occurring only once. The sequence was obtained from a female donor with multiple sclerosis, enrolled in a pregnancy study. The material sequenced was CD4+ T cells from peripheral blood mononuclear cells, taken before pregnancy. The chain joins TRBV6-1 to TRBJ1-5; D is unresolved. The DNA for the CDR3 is TGTGCCAGCACTATGGTTTATAGCAATCAGCCCCAGCATTTT. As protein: CASTMVYSNQPQHF.